This is a list of T cell receptor beta chains from one sample in a study of CD8 T cells in ankylosing spondylitis. TCRdb analysed the 5' RACE reads with MiXCR anew, one entry per CDR3 protein. Of around 770,000 distinct CDR3 sequences in the sample, 15% to 20% were seen once. Sequenced input: blood, either unsorted or a sorted T cell fraction (not recorded which). Receptor source: a male donor with ankylosing spondylitis. The CDR3 runs from the conserved cysteine through the conserved F or W. D genes are given only for firm matches. Some rows have no size entry. The others give once, few or many, or a class for an expanded clone.

V	D	size	J	DNA	CDR3
TRBV6-1	TRBD1	few	TRBJ2-7	TGTGCCAGCAGCCCATGGACAGGGGGACACGAGCAGTACTTC	CASSPWTGGHEQYF
TRBV20-1	.	once	TRBJ2-1	TGCAGTGCTCTCACGGGAAGGACCTACAATGAGCAGTTCTTC	CSALTGRTYNEQFF
TRBV30	TRBD2	once	TRBJ2-7	TGTGCCTGGAATTTGGGCGGGAGTTCGTACGAGCAGTACTTC	CAWNLGGSSYEQYF
TRBV27	TRBD1	few	TRBJ1-2	TGTGCCAGCAGCCTACGACAGGGGGCTATCCATGGCTACACCTTC	CASSLRQGAIHGYTF
TRBV15	.	few	TRBJ2-7	TGTGCCACCAGCGCATACGGGACACACTACGAGCAGTACTTC	CATSAYGTHYEQYF
TRBV9	.	few	TRBJ1-5	TGTGCCAGCAGCGTAGAGGGCGGTAGCAATCAGCCCCAGCATTTT	CASSVEGGSNQPQHF
TRBV29-1	TRBD2	.	TRBJ2-7	TGCAGCGTTAAACCTAGCGGGGGGGCTACGTACGAGCAGTACTTC	CSVKPSGGATYEQYF
TRBV15	TRBD2	few	TRBJ2-3	TGTGCCACCAGCAGAGGGGACGGGGGGGAGGATACGCAGTATTTT	CATSRGDGGEDTQYF
TRBV5-1	TRBD1	few	TRBJ1-1	TGCGCCAGCAGCTTGATACGACAGGGGGCGGCTGAAGCTTTCTTT	CASSLIRQGAAEAFF
TRBV5-1	TRBD2	.	TRBJ2-1	TGCGCCAGCAGCTTGGTTGCTAGCGGAAATGAGGGGAATGAGCAGTTCTTC	CASSLVASGNEGNEQFF
TRBV6-1	.	.	TRBJ1-1	TGTGCCAGTAGTGGGGTTGTGAACACTGAAGCTTTCTTT	CASSGVVNTEAFF
TRBV3-1	.	.	TRBJ1-1	TGTGCCAGCAGCCATGGGCCCGGCGACACTGAAGCTTTCTTT	CASSHGPGDTEAFF
TRBV12-3/TRBV12-4	.	.	TRBJ2-1	TGTGCCAGCAGTATGACAGATTACAATGAGCAGTTCTTC	CASSMTDYNEQFF
TRBV28	.	.	TRBJ1-2	TGTGCCAGCAGTTTGCGGGACGGTCCTATAGGTGGGACCTTC	CASSLRDGPIGGTF
TRBV5-1	TRBD1	few	TRBJ2-7	TGCGCCAGCAAAAATACAGGGGAGATTTACGTGGAGCAGTACTTC	CASKNTGEIYVEQYF
TRBV20-1	TRBD2	.	TRBJ2-5	TGCTGTGCTAGGAAGGCCGGGACTAGCGGGGATCAAGAGACCCAGTACTTC	CCARKAGTSGDQETQYF